The 23 T cell receptor beta chains presented below share a single source sample, sequenced in a study of T-cell memory formation after mild COVID-19. TCRdb reprocessed the 5' RACE reads with MiXCR, giving one entry per CDR3 protein. The sample consists of fewer than 75,000 distinct CDR3 sequences, more than 10% of them appearing once. The material sequenced was PBMCs or a T cell subset sorted from them (not recorded which). The receptor source for this set is a man between 18 and 35 years old who had mild COVID-19 (a few samples of this study predate the infection). Cell type and time point are not known.

This clonotype was counted only a few times. This chain joins TRBV6-5 and TRBJ2-2; a weak D match, TRBD1 (6 bases). This CDR3 comprises 15 residues. Germline CDR1 MNHEY, CDR2 SVGAGI. Trimming took 5 bases from V and 6 from J, leaving 16 bases between them. The CDR3 is CASSLTGFDAGELFF. The DNA of the CDR3 is TGTGCCAGCAGTCTTACAGGGTTTGATGCCGGGGAGCTGTTTTTT.

This clonotype has at least ten counts. The V and J genes are TRBV20-1 and TRBJ2-2; 9 bases map to TRBD1. V lost 5 bases and J lost 7; bases outside the gene matches: 11. The CDR3 runs to 15 residues. Germline-derived CDR1 and CDR2 are DFQATT and SNEGSKA (reference sequence). The CDR3 nucleotides are TGCAGTGCTCCTTGGACAGGGGAAATTAACGGGGAGCTGTTTTTT. Translating gives CSAPWTGEINGELFF.

This clonotype was counted at least ten times. The V call is TRBV6-5, the J call TRBJ2-1; D possibly matches TRBD1 or TRBD2 (6 bases each). The V and J ends lost 1 base and 0 bases respectively, with 10 bases between them. The CDR3 is 16 amino acids. Germline values: CDR1 MNHEY, CDR2 SVGAGI. The CDR3 reads CASSYFGGGSYNEQFF. The CDR3, as DNA: TGTGCCAGCAGTTACTTTGGAGGGGGCTCCTACAATGAGCAGTTCTTC.

The genes are TRBV20-1 and TRBJ1-4; D remains unclear. CDR3 size: 11 residues. Deletions cut 5 bases from V and 8 bases from J, with 9 bases between. Germline CDR1 DFQATT, CDR2 SNEGSKA (reference sequence). This CDR3 reads CSAARWEKLFF. Here the CDR3 DNA reads TGCAGTGCTGCCCGGTGGGAAAAACTGTTTTTT.

This clonotype was recorded a few times. V gene TRBV6-5 combines with J gene TRBJ2-3; TRBD2 agrees at 10 bases. The CDR3 runs 17 residues. The V segment lost 6 bases and the J segment 5 bases; nucleotides outside the gene matches: 14. Germline V lookup: CDR1 MNHEY, CDR2 SVGAGI. The CDR3 DNA reads as TGTGCCAGCAGCTCGCTAGCAGCGGGGGGGCCGAAAGATACGCAGTATTTT. Translation gives CASSSLAAGGPKDTQYF.

At least ten counts were recorded for this clonotype. The chain carries TRBV28 and TRBJ2-7; 9 bases fit TRBD2. The CDR3 runs to 14 residues. With V trimmed by 6 bases and J by 3 bases, 6 bases remained unmatched. CDR1 is MDHEN, CDR2 SYDVKM, per germline. CDR3 in DNA: TGTGCCAGCAGCCGGGGGACTAGCTACTACGAGCAGTACGTC. Protein sequence: CASSRGTSYYEQYV.

This clonotype has a handful of counts. This chain uses TRBV4-1 with TRBJ2-3; possible D gene TRBD2, 6 bases. This CDR3 region has 16 residues. CDR1 is MGHRA and CDR2 is YSYEKL in the germline V gene. V lost 0 bases and J 1 base, leaving 11 bases between the germline ends. CDR3 DNA sequence: TGCGCCAGCAGCCAAGATTCGGCTAGCGGCACAGATACGCAGTATTTT. Protein: CASSQDSASGTDTQYF.

This clonotype has only a few counts. The rearrangement joins TRBV28 to TRBJ1-1; D not resolved. This CDR3 is built from 12 residues. Between the trimmed V and J ends, which lost 3 bases and 7 bases, there was a span of 9 bases. Germline V lookup: CDR1 MDHEN, CDR2 SYDVKM. This CDR3 reads CASSLVSNEAFF. CDR3 DNA: TGTGCCAGCAGTTTGGTCTCGAATGAAGCTTTCTTT.

At least ten counts were recorded for this clonotype. This sequence joins TRBV24-1 and TRBJ2-3; D not resolved. This CDR3 has 12 amino acids. V was pared by 1 base and J by 6 bases, with 4 bases between. Germline V gene data show CDR1 as KGHDR and CDR2 as SFDVKD. CDR3 protein: CATSDFGDTQYF. For the CDR3, the DNA is TGTGCCACCAGTGATTTCGGGGATACGCAGTATTTT.

This rearrangement joins TRBV25-1 to TRBJ2-7; tentative D call: TRBD1 (5 bases). CDR1 MGHDK and CDR2 SYGVNS come from the germline V gene. Trimming removed 2 bases from V and 4 bases from J, with 12 bases in between. The CDR3 totals 14 residues. The CDR3 region has the DNA TGTGCCAGCAGTGAACTCCAGGGCAGGTACGAGCAGTACTTC. It yields the protein CASSELQGRYEQYF.

This clonotype was observed a few times. V gene TRBV20-1 combines with J gene TRBJ1-1, with D hard to call. Germline CDR1 DFQATT, CDR2 SNEGSKA (reference sequence). The V gene lost 3 bases and the J gene lost 0 bases, with 2 bases spanning the gap. There are 11 residues in the CDR3. This CDR3 is CSASMNTEAFF. CDR3 DNA: TGCAGTGCTAGCATGAACACTGAAGCTTTCTTT.

V is TRBV10-3 and J is TRBJ2-7, with 8 nucleotides matching TRBD1. The CDR3 contains 14 residues. Trimming at V came to 4 bases and at J to 3 bases, leaving 5 bases not matched to a gene. Germline V gives CDR1 ENHRY, CDR2 SYGVKD. CDR3 residues: CAISGGTGGYEQYV. CDR3 bases: TGTGCCATCAGTGGGGGAACAGGGGGCTACGAGCAGTACGTC.

The V call is TRBV6-1, the J call TRBJ2-5, with TRBD2 as a possible D gene (6 bases). CDR1 and CDR2 from the germline V gene are MNHNS and SASEGT. V lost 11 bases to trimming and J lost 4 bases, with 17 bases between them. CDR3 length equals 13 residues. The CDR3 bases are TGTGCCGCTGAGAGGCGGGGCTCAGAGACCCAGTACTTC. As protein: CAAERRGSETQYF.

This clonotype came up a few times. The chain carries TRBV4-1 and TRBJ1-1; a weak D match, TRBD1 (6 bases). Germline-derived CDR1 and CDR2 are MGHRA and YSYEKL. Trimming removed 4 bases at V and 3 bases at J, with 6 bases between. This CDR3 has 12 amino acids. CDR3: CASSPGDTEAFF. The CDR3 DNA is TGCGCCAGCAGCCCAGGGGACACTGAAGCTTTCTTT.

This clonotype was seen many times. This sequence joins TRBV27 and TRBJ1-1; no definite D call. CDR1 and CDR2 (germline): MNHEY, SMNVEV (reference sequence). This CDR3 spans 13 amino acids. V was cut by 3 bases and J by 4 bases, with 9 bases left in between. DNA for the CDR3: TGTGCCAGCAGTTTTAAAGAGACCACTGAAGCTTTCTTT. Translating gives CASSFKETTEAFF.

This clonotype was found many times. The rearrangement uses TRBV4-1 and TRBJ2-1; D might be TRBD2 (6 bases). Germline CDR1 is MGHRA and CDR2 is YSYEKL. The CDR3 covers 15 residues. The V end was cut by 2 bases, the J end by 8 bases, with 16 bases between. CDR3 DNA: TGCGCCAGCAGCCAAATGGAGGGGAGTTGGGATGAGCAGTTCTTC. As protein: CASSQMEGSWDEQFF.

V usage is TRBV4-1 and J usage is TRBJ2-4; D may be TRBD1 (5 bases). Germline CDR1 and CDR2: MGHRA and YSYEKL. This CDR3 has 15 residues. V shed 1 base and J shed 4 bases, with 11 bases lying between them. CDR3 sequence (DNA): TGCGCCAGCAGCCAAGGTCAGGGAATGAAAAACATTCAGTACTTC. Amino acid sequence: CASSQGQGMKNIQYF.

This clonotype was picked up one time. The chain is built from TRBV7-2 and TRBJ2-5; 8 bases are shared with TRBD2. J lost 3 bases, V lost 7 bases, and 7 bases had no gene match. Germline values: CDR1 SGHTA, CDR2 FQGNSA. The CDR3 runs to 14 residues. The CDR3 DNA follows: TGTGCCAGCACGCCCGGCGGGGGGAAAGAGACCCAGTACTTC. It codes for CASTPGGGKETQYF.

A few counts support this clonotype. V gene TRBV4-3 combines with J gene TRBJ2-5, with 9 bases lining up with TRBD2. Germline V gene sequence: CDR1 LGHNA, CDR2 YSLEER. The length of the CDR3 is 16 residues. V was pared by 1 base and J by 0 bases, with 3 bases of the junction left unmatched. CDR3: CASSQGSGGHQETQYF. The CDR3 coding sequence is TGCGCCAGCAGCCAAGGTAGCGGGGGTCACCAAGAGACCCAGTACTTC.

The J gene is TRBJ1-2, the V gene TRBV6-1, with TRBD1 matching over 7 bases. With V trimmed by 1 base and J by 8 bases, 10 bases remained unmatched. Per germline, CDR1 MNHNS and CDR2 SASEGT. The CDR3 loop spans 15 amino acids. The CDR3 is CASSEVGTAKEGYTF. DNA for the CDR3: TGTGCCAGCAGTGAAGTTGGGACAGCCAAGGAGGGCTACACCTTC.

This clonotype was seen at least ten times. The chain uses TRBV12-3 or TRBV12-4 and TRBJ2-7, with D uncertain. This CDR3 comprises 14 residues. The ends were cut back, 3 bases at V and 3 bases at J, with 12 bases in the middle. CDR3 in amino acids: CASSFRPLDYEQYF. Here the CDR3 DNA reads TGTGCCAGCAGTTTCAGGCCCTTGGACTACGAGCAGTACTTC.

This clonotype was detected only a few times. The chain couples TRBV4-1 to TRBJ1-6; D ambiguous. Per germline, CDR1 MGHRA and CDR2 YSYEKL. The CDR3 is 12 residues long. V was cut by 0 bases and J by 8 bases, with 2 bases left in between. CDR3 sequence: CASSQDYSPLHF. The CDR3 DNA reads TGCGCCAGCAGCCAAGATTATTCACCCCTCCACTTT.

This rearrangement joins TRBV29-1 to TRBJ2-2, with 9 bases aligning to TRBD1. The germline V gene encodes CDR1 SQVTM and CDR2 ANQGSEA. The CDR3 has 14 residues. The ends lost 7 bases at V and 4 bases at J; junction bases unmatched: 7. CDR3 sequence reads: CSADGQGSTGELFF. The CDR3 nucleotides read TGCAGCGCTGACGGACAGGGGTCCACCGGGGAGCTGTTTTTT.